Shown below are 22 T cell receptor beta chains from a single sample sequenced in a study of beta chain features in type 1 diabetes. Study conclusions and caveats: In all four CD4+ subsets, TCRB CDR3 length was significantly, moderately reduced in type 1 diabetes.

No antigen is known for these receptors. The authors reverse transcribed all of the isolated RNA, so sequencing captured expressed TCRB transcripts. This table comes from immunoSEQ multiplex PCR, and its TCRdb copy is limited to in-frame clones, with some not included. The table lists more than 95,000 clones, 25% to 35% of them singletons. Sequencing was carried out using central memory CD4+ T cells from blood. These receptors originate from a woman aged 18-30 years with type 1 diabetes.

The chain combines TRBV5-1 with TRBJ2-3; 7 bases are a match to TRBD2. Per germline, CDR1 SGHRS and CDR2 YFSETQ. The CDR3 consists of 14 residues. Trimming removed 5 bases from V and 4 bases from J; junction bases left unmatched: 7. The CDR3 nucleotides read TGCGCCAGCAGAGGACTAGAGCAGGCAGATACGCAGTATTTT. Translation gives CASRGLEQADTQYF.

The V gene is TRBV28, the J gene TRBJ2-4; 12 nucleotides agree with TRBD2. The germline CDR1 and CDR2 sequences are MDHEN and SYDVKM. The CDR3 is made up of 16 amino acids. Unmatched junction bases numbered 8, after V lost 5 bases and J lost 6 bases. CDR3 DNA sequence: TGTGCCAGCAGTATCTGGACTAGCGGGGAGAGAAACATTCAGTACTTC. It encodes CASSIWTSGERNIQYF.

The chain uses TRBV28 and TRBJ1-2, with TRBD1 as a possible D gene (6 bases). This CDR3 comprises 13 residues. With 10 bases removed from V and 6 bases from J, the gap between germline ends came to 18 bases. Germline CDR1 is MDHEN and CDR2 is SYDVKM. In DNA, the CDR3 is TGTGCCATCCTCTCTCAGGGGAGTGATGGCTACACCTTC. Its translation is CAILSQGSDGYTF.

The chain employs TRBV9 and TRBJ2-7; 10 bases match TRBD2. The junction had 8 bases not matched to a gene; V was cut back by 5 bases and J by 3 bases. Germline V CDR1 and CDR2: SGDLS, YYNGEE. The length of the CDR3 is 15 residues. The CDR3 DNA reads as TGTGCCAGCAGTTCCACTAGCGGGAACTACTACGAGCAGTACTTC. Translation gives CASSSTSGNYYEQYF.

This chain uses TRBV15 with TRBJ2-3; 7 positions match TRBD2. This CDR3 contains 16 residues. The germline V gene has CDR1 LNHNV and CDR2 YYDKDF (reference sequence). V lost 0 bases, J lost 3 bases, and 6 bases stayed unmatched. Written as DNA, the CDR3 is TGTGCCACCAGCAGAGATGGGGGGGTATCGACAGATACGCAGTATTTT. The encoded protein is CATSRDGGVSTDTQYF.

This clone was counted a few times. The V call is TRBV7-2, the J call TRBJ2-7; D uncertain. CDR1 is SGHTA, CDR2 FQGNSA, per germline. The CDR3 is 16 residues long. Trimming took 4 bases from V and 3 from J, leaving 19 bases between them. The CDR3 DNA follows: TGTGCCAGCAGCTCCCGCCCCGCAGGTGCGAACTACGAGCAGTACTTC. Its protein product is CASSSRPAGANYEQYF.

The chain is built from TRBV5-1 and TRBJ1-3; the D gene is possibly TRBD1 (5 bases). V was pared by 4 bases and J by 1 base, with 12 bases between. The germline CDR1 and CDR2 sequences are SGHRS and YFSETQ. CDR3 size: 15 residues. DNA for the CDR3: TGCGCCAGCAGCCGGGACTTTAGTTCTGGAAACACCATATATTTT. As protein: CASSRDFSSGNTIYF.

This clone was recorded a few times. The chain has TRBV7-8 and TRBJ1-2, with TRBD1 identical over 7 bases. The CDR3 covers 15 residues. The J segment lost 2 bases and the V segment lost 5 bases, leaving 8 bases of the junction unmatched. Looked up from germline, CDR1 is SGHVS and CDR2 is FQNEAQ. The DNA for the CDR3 is TGTGCCAGCAGCCGGGACAGCTTTGAGAACTATGGCTACACCTTC. Amino acids: CASSRDSFENYGYTF.

This clone has just a few counts. The CDR3 bases are TGTGCCAGCTCACCACCGGGACTACAGTCCGATGAGCAGTTCTTC. Its protein product is CASSPPGLQSDEQFF. This chain joins TRBV18 and TRBJ2-1; 7 positions agree with TRBD2. CDR1 is KGHSH and CDR2 is LQKENI in the germline V gene. The CDR3 sequence is 15 residues long. J gave up 8 bases and V 0 bases, and 7 bases lay outside the gene matches.

CDR3 DNA sequence: TGTGCCAGCAGGGGACAGGGGCGGATGGCCTATGGCTACACCTTC. Translation: CASRGQGRMAYGYTF. This chain uses TRBV2 with TRBJ1-2; TRBD1 matches 10 bases. Trimming took 6 bases from V and 4 from J; bases not matched to a gene: 8. The germline CDR1 and CDR2 sequences are SNHLY and FYNNEI. The CDR3 length is 15 residues.

As DNA, the CDR3 is TGTGCCAGCAGCGCAAACAGGGGGCGCGGCACTGAAGCTTTCTTT. Amino acids: CASSANRGRGTEAFF. This chain joins TRBV9 and TRBJ1-1; TRBD1 matches 9 bases. V was clipped by 3 bases and J by 4 bases; unmatched bases: 7. CDR1 and CDR2 (germline): SGDLS, YYNGEE. The CDR3 is 15 residues long.

In this sample, this clone turned up a few times. The genes are TRBV29-1 and TRBJ2-5, with a weak D call TRBD1 (6 bases). The CDR3 sequence is 15 residues long. Germline CDR1 and CDR2: SQVTM and ANQGSEA. The germline V and J ends were trimmed by 5 bases and 8 bases, with 24 bases remaining between them. The CDR3 DNA reads as TGCAGCGTTCGGCCCACAATTGGGGGCCCCGTAACCCAGTACTTC. Translation gives CSVRPTIGGPVTQYF.

This clone has only a few counts. The J gene is TRBJ2-6, the V gene TRBV14, with D tentatively TRBD1 (6 bases). V was pared by 1 base and J by 0 bases, with 10 bases between. Germline-derived CDR1 and CDR2 are SGHDN and FVKESK. The CDR3 totals 17 residues. The CDR3 DNA is TGTGCCAGCAGCCAAGCGACAGGTGCCTCTGGGGCCAACGTCCTGACTTTC. Encoded protein: CASSQATGASGANVLTF.

The V and J genes are TRBV10-3 and TRBJ2-5; D is perhaps TRBD2 (5 bases). This CDR3 is built from 14 residues. Trimming cost V 4 bases and J 0 bases, with 9 bases left between them. The germline CDR1 and CDR2 sequences are ENHRY and SYGVKD. DNA of the CDR3: TGTGCCATCAGTGGTTCCGGGAACCAAGAGACCCAGTACTTC. Protein sequence: CAISGSGNQETQYF.

J is TRBJ1-5 and V is TRBV5-5; TRBD1 might be the D (5 bases). This CDR3 spans 15 amino acids. V was shortened by 0 bases and J by 6 bases, with 13 bases between the two germline ends. Germline CDR1 and CDR2: SGHKS and YYEKEE (reference sequence). The CDR3 DNA follows: TGTGCCAGCAGCTTGGATCAGGGATTTGGTCAGCCCCAGCATTTT. Translation gives CASSLDQGFGQPQHF.

This rearrangement joins TRBV5-1 to TRBJ2-2, with TRBD2 matching over 8 bases. With 7 bases clipped from V and 7 bases from J, the junction kept 15 bases outside the gene matches. Germline V gene sequence: CDR1 SGHRS, CDR2 YFSETQ. There are 16 residues in the CDR3. CDR3 protein: CASSPGGPRSVGELFF. The CDR3 DNA reads as TGCGCCAGCTCCCCGGGAGGGCCTCGGTCCGTCGGGGAGCTGTTTTTT.

This clone has just a few counts. The chain is built from TRBV5-1 and TRBJ2-3; 11 positions match TRBD2. The trim removed 4 bases at V and 2 bases at J, leaving 3 bases unmatched. Germline lookup yields CDR1 SGHRS and CDR2 YFSETQ. CDR3 length equals 15 residues. CDR3 region: CASSPGLAVTDTQYF. In DNA, the CDR3 is TGCGCCAGCAGCCCGGGACTAGCGGTCACAGATACGCAGTATTTT.

This clone was counted only a few times. The J gene is TRBJ2-7, the V gene TRBV5-1; D is possibly TRBD2 (5 bases). CDR1 and CDR2 from the germline V gene are SGHRS and YFSETQ. This CDR3 is built from 18 residues. Trimming stripped 2 bases from V and 0 bases from J, with 21 bases between. The CDR3 region has the DNA TGCGCCAGCAGCTTAACTCCTGATATGCGGAGCGGCTCCTACGAGCAGTACTTC. It is translated as CASSLTPDMRSGSYEQYF.

The chain carries TRBV7-2 and TRBJ2-5, with 13 positions matching TRBD2. Trimming at V came to 1 base and at J to 3 bases, leaving 5 bases not matched to a gene. The CDR3 spans 17 residues. CDR1 SGHTA and CDR2 FQGNSA come from the germline V gene. The CDR3: CASSLELAGGQKETQYF. CDR3 nucleotides: TGTGCCAGCAGCTTAGAACTAGCGGGAGGGCAAAAAGAGACCCAGTACTTC.

This clone has a handful of counts. The same CDR3 is also encoded by other DNA sequences in this sample. This sequence joins TRBV5-4 and TRBJ2-1; D is unclear. Per germline, CDR1 SGHNT and CDR2 YYREEE (reference sequence). Trimming left V 0 bases short and J 7 bases short, with 8 bases between. The CDR3 has 13 residues. The CDR3 DNA follows: TGTGCCAGCAGCTTGGATTCAGGAAATGAGCAGTTCTTC. Translated: CASSLDSGNEQFF. Full variable domain (rest looked up from reference TRBV5-4 and TRBJ2-1): ETGVTQSPTHLIKTRGQQVTLRCSSQSGHNTVSWYQQALGQGPQFIFQYYREEENGRGNFPPRFSGLQFPNYSSELNVNALELDDSALYLCASSLDSGNEQFFGPGTRLTVL.

The J gene is TRBJ2-5, the V gene TRBV6-5; TRBD2 agrees at 7 bases. CDR3 length: 15 amino acids. CDR1 is MNHEY, CDR2 SVGAGI, per germline. V lost 2 bases to trimming and J lost 2 bases; unmatched junction nucleotides: 5. CDR3 in amino acids: CASSYDGRVQETQYF. The CDR3 DNA follows: TGTGCCAGCAGTTACGATGGGAGGGTACAAGAGACCCAGTACTTC.

The chain carries TRBV19 and TRBJ2-1, with 12 bases that match TRBD1. This CDR3 contains 17 residues. In germline, CDR1 is LNHDA, CDR2 SQIVND (reference sequence). V trimming: 3 bases; J trimming: 4 bases; junction bases outside the gene matches: 7. CDR3 coding DNA: TGTGCCAGTAGTATGACGATGGGACAGGGGGCTTACAATGAGCAGTTCTTC. Protein product: CASSMTMGQGAYNEQFF.